Here is one T cell receptor beta chain with its context. No antigen is known for it. No base quality values were provided; no much bigger clone lies one nucleotide off. This specimen comes from a study of Ad26.COV2.S vaccination and SARS-CoV-2 variants (dated by TCRdb to the early 2020s). Notes on the research overall: Vaccine-arm donors were drawn from COV1001, a multicentre, randomized, double-blind, placebo-controlled phase I-IIa trial of Ad26.COV2.S in healthy adults. The TCR-sequenced set comprised around 30 samples: around 20 Ad26.COV2.S vaccine recipients, 5 placebo recipients and 8 SARS-CoV-2 convalescent individuals. Blinding of investigators to trial group allocation was maintained during experiments and outcome assessment. Trial participants were randomized into five groups of five: low-dose or high-dose Ad26.COV2.S given once or twice, or placebo on both occasions. Ad26.COV2.S was given intramuscularly at 5x10^10 or 1x10^11 viral particles, as a single shot or as two shots 56 days apart. TCRbeta repertoire sequencing was used to assess the specificity and breadth of SARS-CoV-2-reactive T cell receptors after Ad26.COV2.S vaccination.

From the germline V gene (reference sequence), CDR1 is LNHNV and CDR2 is YYDKDF. The CDR3 runs 15 residues from the cysteine to the phenylalanine. Only CDR3 DNA is held: 45 bases, read in frame from base 1. V is pared back by 4 bases and J by 5 bases, with 17 bases lying between the germline termini. The immunoSEQ Assay was the method used to sequence TCRbeta CDR3 regions. After extraction, genomic DNA underwent amplification by bias-controlled multiplex PCR, followed by high-throughput sequencing. For the original study's pipeline: To quantify the absolute abundance of every unique TCRbeta CDR3 region, sequences were collapsed and filtered. T cell fraction was estimated by normalizing TCRbeta template counts to usable DNA, with usable DNA measured through amplification of reference genes found in all nucleated cells. Repertoire TCRs were annotated as SARS-CoV-2-specific when V gene, CDR3 amino acid sequence and J gene were exactly matched to a known reactive TCR set. MIRA supplied the reference SARS-CoV-2 TCR set, which was filtered for enrichment in COVID-19-positive ImmuneCODE repertoires so that public or cross-reactive TCRs were removed. Using the MIRA antigens, annotated TCRs were further analysed by specific ORF or by position within an ORF. Breadth was defined as the number of annotated unique rearrangements divided by the total number of unique productive rearrangements, and depth was defined as the summed frequency of the annotated unique rearrangements. Group comparisons of TCR breadth used two-sided Wilcoxon rank-sum tests. Imported from immuneACCESS, the table was reduced by TCRdb to in-frame sequences with V and J called. These copies leave out some clones; in studies compared against another copy, an unresolved V gene accounts for under half, and the cause of the remainder is not known. That table furnishes V, J and clone size, whereas the DNA furnished D and trimming. The table for this sample lists about 350,000 clones; roughly 81% of them were counted only once. The biggest ten clones account for roughly 3.5% of the sample.

The label giving this sample's treatment or condition can be read as: roughly 19 received Ad26.COV2.S at low or high dose, single or two shots; about 5 received placebo; per-sample allocation not given. Repertoires of vaccine and placebo recipients were sequenced from samples taken on day 63 after the first injection. In Cohort 1b, roughly 25 adults aged 18-55 years were enrolled at a single site in Boston, USA, between 29 July and 7 August 2020. Ad26.COV2.S was a replication-incompetent adenovirus type 26 vector that expressed a prefusion-stabilized SARS-CoV-2 spike protein derived from the original Wuhan strain. Here is what the overall study found, with its caveats: Comparable non-spike TCR breadth was observed between vaccine and placebo recipients, consistent with only spike being contained in the vaccine. Substantial breadth of spike-specific CD8+ and CD4+ T cell responses was reported after vaccination. Comparing responses between vaccine doses or regimens was not something the study was powered to do. The authors noted that total T cell responses may have been underestimated by the TCR breadth and depth analyses. Spike-specific TCR breadth was higher in Ad26.COV2.S recipients than in placebo recipients (P = 0.0014).

This chain joins TRBV15 to TRBJ2-5; the D region possibly corresponds to TRBD1 (5 bases align). The source was peripheral blood, collected in a trial of Ad26.COV2.S vaccine versus placebo. The origin of this receptor is a person between 18 and 65 years old who received the Ad26.COV2.S COVID-19 vaccine or a placebo. The CDR3 here reads CATSNLLGVYETQYF. The nucleotide sequence reads TGTGCCACCAGCAACCTTTTAGGGGTCTATGAGACCCAGTACTTC.